Following are 23 T cell receptor beta chains from one sample sequenced in a study of blood T cell repertoires in COVID-19. Generated by immunoSEQ multiplex PCR, the TCRdb table keeps only in-frame clones and is missing some. Of a few hundred thousand clones in the sample, over 75% were seen once. Sequenced input: peripheral blood. All receptors come from a man aged 18 to 30 with active or convalescent COVID-19.

The rearrangement uses TRBV4-1 and TRBJ2-2; maybe TRBD1 (6 bases). The germline gives CDR1 MGHRA, CDR2 YSYEKL. The length of the CDR3 is 16 residues. Trimming shortened V by 0 bases and J by 0 bases, and 8 bases separated the two germline ends. This CDR3 reads CASSQEWGPNTGELFF. CDR3 bases: TGCGCCAGCAGCCAAGAGTGGGGGCCGAACACCGGGGAGCTGTTTTTT.

The chain combines TRBV5-3 with TRBJ1-2; D ambiguous. TRBV5-3 is given ORF status, its function remaining uncertain. This CDR3 has 15 amino acids. V lost 2 bases and J 1 base, leaving 12 bases between the germline ends. The DNA for the CDR3 is TGTGCCAGAAGCTTCGGTTCCGGTCTTAACTATGGCTACACCTTC. Its protein product is CARSFGSGLNYGYTF.

The sample holds a few counts of this clone. The V call is TRBV6-5, the J call TRBJ1-6; 11 positions match TRBD1. CDR1 and CDR2 (germline): MNHEY, SVGAGI. J lost 5 bases, V lost 6 bases, and 3 bases had no gene match. There are 15 residues in the CDR3. The CDR3 here is CASSRTGGDNSPLHF. CDR3 nucleotide sequence: TGTGCCAGCAGCCGGACAGGGGGCGATAATTCACCCCTCCACTTT.

V gene TRBV6-4 combines with J gene TRBJ2-7; 10 bases are a match to TRBD1. CDR1 MRHNA and CDR2 SNTAGT come from the germline V gene. The CDR3 is 15 amino acids. V was pared by 7 bases and J by 6 bases, with 12 bases of the junction left unmatched. The CDR3 sequence is CASTEFRDRGSEQYF. DNA of the CDR3: TGTGCCAGCACCGAATTCCGGGACAGGGGTTCCGAGCAGTACTTC.

The CDR3 protein is CASSLSGVGTGELFF. In DNA, the CDR3 is TGTGCCAGCAGCTTGTCAGGGGTGGGCACCGGGGAGCTGTTTTTT. This chain connects TRBV5-4 to TRBJ2-2; D possibly corresponds to TRBD1 (6 bases). CDR1 and CDR2 from the germline V gene are SGHNT and YYREEE (reference sequence). This CDR3 has 15 residues. V was cut by 1 base and J by 4 bases, with 11 bases left in between.

V and J are TRBV25-1 and TRBJ1-2; 9 nucleotides agree with TRBD1. V lost 5 bases to trimming and J lost 3 bases; unmatched junction nucleotides: 13. Germline V CDR1 and CDR2: MGHDK, SYGVNS. The length of the CDR3 is 17 residues. In DNA, the CDR3 is TGTGCCAGCAGTCTAGGGACAGGGAGGTATTTCGACTATGGCTACACCTTC. Its protein is CASSLGTGRYFDYGYTF.

The chain employs TRBV29-1 and TRBJ1-1; D unresolved. This CDR3 region has 11 residues. The germline V gene has CDR1 SQVTM and CDR2 ANQGSEA. Trimming left V 7 bases short and J 6 bases short, with 12 bases between. The CDR3 DNA reads as TGCAGCGCTCGGTACGGGGCTGAAGCTTTCTTT. Protein product: CSARYGAEAFF.

The rearrangement joins TRBV27 to TRBJ2-7; 10 bases are a match to TRBD2. The CDR3 extends over 15 amino acids. Per germline, CDR1 MNHEY and CDR2 SMNVEV (reference sequence). V gave up 2 bases and J gave up 2 bases; unmatched junction bases: 3. CDR3 protein: CASSLNSGGTYEQYF. CDR3 in DNA: TGTGCCAGCAGTTTAAATAGCGGGGGGACCTACGAGCAGTACTTC.

This sequence joins TRBV2 and TRBJ2-5; perhaps TRBD1 as D (5 bases). CDR1 is SNHLY, CDR2 FYNNEI, per germline. CDR3 length: 13 amino acids. Trimming cost V 5 bases and J 2 bases, with 9 bases left between them. CDR3 in amino acids: CASSRTNQETQYF. CDR3 nucleotide sequence: TGTGCCAGCAGTCGGACAAATCAAGAGACCCAGTACTTC.

The V and J genes are TRBV3-1 (or the pseudogene TRBV3-2) and TRBJ2-1; D is perhaps TRBD2 (6 bases). Trimming cost V 2 bases and J 5 bases, with 16 bases left between them. The CDR3 spans 16 residues. Per the germline V gene, CDR1 is LGHDT and CDR2 is YNNKEL (reference sequence). CDR3 DNA: TGTGCCAGCAGCCAATCTTACGGGGGAGAAAACAATGAGCAGTTCTTC. Its protein product is CASSQSYGGENNEQFF.

The chain carries TRBV27 and TRBJ1-4, with 10 positions matching TRBD1. J was trimmed by 8 bases and V by 0 bases; bases with no gene match: 3. From germline, CDR1 is MNHEY and CDR2 SMNVEV (reference sequence). The CDR3 contains 15 residues. The CDR3 region is CASSLSTGGLEKLFF. The CDR3 nucleotides are TGTGCCAGCAGTTTATCGACAGGGGGCCTAGAAAAACTGTTTTTT. Together with reference TRBV27 and TRBJ1-4, the CDR3 gives the full variable domain: EAQVTQNPRYLITVTGKKLTVTCSQNMNHEYMSWYRQDPGLGLRQIYYSMNVEVTDKGDVPEGYKVSRKEKRNFPLILESPSPNQTSLYFCASSLSTGGLEKLFFGSGTQLSVL.

CDR3 DNA sequence: TGTGCCAGCAGCCCCCCGGACAGGGTTCGTGGGGCCAACGTCCTGACTTTC. This sequence encodes CASSPPDRVRGANVLTF. This chain uses TRBV21-1 with TRBJ2-6; no DNA check was done on the table's D call, TRBD1. TRBV21-1 represents a pseudogene. This CDR3 region has 17 residues.

CDR3 sequence reads: CASKSLAGRGTEAFF. The DNA of the CDR3 is TGCGCCAGCAAGAGTCTGGCAGGGAGGGGAACTGAAGCTTTCTTT. The chain combines TRBV5-1 with TRBJ1-1; TRBD1 might be the D (5 bases). V shed 6 bases and J shed 5 bases, with 20 bases lying between them. The CDR3 runs to 15 residues. From germline, CDR1 is SGHRS and CDR2 YFSETQ.

In its sample, this clone was seen once. V usage is TRBV19 and J usage is TRBJ2-3, with TRBD1 matching over 8 bases. The V segment lost 7 bases and the J segment 3 bases; nucleotides outside the gene matches: 3. From germline, CDR1 is LNHDA and CDR2 SQIVND (reference sequence). The CDR3 totals 13 residues. The chain's CDR3 is CASTRGQTDTQYF. The CDR3 DNA sequence: TGTGCCAGTACCAGGGGGCAAACAGATACGCAGTATTTT.

The J gene is TRBJ1-5, the V gene TRBV29-1; D is perhaps TRBD1 (6 bases). Trimming pared 6 bases from V and 3 bases from J, leaving 18 bases between. The germline V gene has CDR1 SQVTM and CDR2 ANQGSEA. The CDR3 has 15 amino acids. Written as DNA, the CDR3 is TGCAGCGTAAGAAATAAGACAGGCTACAATCAGCCCCAGCATTTT. The encoded protein is CSVRNKTGYNQPQHF.

V and J are TRBV7-8 and TRBJ1-2; no clear D gene. The CDR3 is 19 residues long. CDR1 SGHVS and CDR2 FQNEAQ come from the germline V gene. The V and J ends lost 0 bases and 3 bases respectively, with 23 bases between them. CDR3 loop: CASSLALTAGSGSYYGYTF. CDR3 nucleotides: TGTGCCAGCAGCTTAGCGCTCACCGCGGGGTCAGGAAGTTACTATGGCTACACCTTC.

This chain joins TRBV27 and TRBJ1-1; the D is unclear. V lost 3 bases, J lost 1 base, and 12 bases lay in between. CDR3 length equals 15 residues. Germline CDR1 MNHEY, CDR2 SMNVEV (reference sequence). The CDR3 nucleotides read TGTGCCAGCAGTTTGACGGGTCCTCAGAACACTGAAGCTTTCTTT. Translated: CASSLTGPQNTEAFF.

This chain joins TRBV9 and TRBJ2-2; no definite D call. Trimming took off 8 bases at V and 1 base at J, with 9 bases between the two ends. The germline CDR1 and CDR2 sequences are SGDLS and YYNGEE. This CDR3 is built from 13 residues. The DNA of the CDR3 is TGTGCCAGTTTGGCAGTGAACACCGGGGAGCTGTTTTTT. Translating it yields CASLAVNTGELFF. The variable domain in full, completed from reference TRBV9 and TRBJ2-2, reads DSGVTQTPKHLITATGQRVTLRCSPRSGDLSVYWYQQSLDQGLQFLIQYYNGEERAKGNILERFSAQQFPDLHSELNLSSLELGDSALYFCASLAVNTGELFFGEGSRLTVL.

The chain joins TRBV2 to TRBJ1-5; D unresolved. CDR3 length: 13 amino acids. Germline V gives CDR1 SNHLY, CDR2 FYNNEI. Trimming removed 7 bases from V and 6 bases from J, with 13 bases in between. Here the CDR3 DNA reads TGTGCCAGCAATGCGGATGGGTTTCAGCCCCAGCATTTT. It specifies CASNADGFQPQHF. Looking up the rest from reference TRBV2 and TRBJ1-5 gives the full variable domain: EPEVTQTPSHQVTQMGQEVILRCVPISNHLYFYWYRQILGQKVEFLVSFYNNEISEKSEIFDDQFSVERPDGSNFTLKIRSTKLEDSAMYFCASNADGFQPQHFGDGTRLSIL.

The chain has TRBV9 and TRBJ1-6; TRBD1 aligns across 9 bases. V lost 0 bases, J lost 0 bases, and 1 base stayed unmatched. CDR3 length equals 17 residues. Germline assignment: CDR1 SGDLS and CDR2 YYNGEE. CDR3 coding DNA: TGTGCCAGCAGCGTAGGGGACAGGGTCTCCTATAATTCACCCCTCCACTTT. Translated, it gives CASSVGDRVSYNSPLHF.

The chain is built from TRBV2 and TRBJ1-4, with D perhaps matching TRBD1 (5 bases). CDR1 SNHLY and CDR2 FYNNEI come from the germline V gene. This CDR3 has 14 amino acids. Trimming took off 8 bases at V and 5 bases at J, with 15 bases between the two ends. The DNA for the CDR3 is TGTGCCAGCTTTTTCGGGGGACTGAATGAAAAACTGTTTTTT. Its translation is CASFFGGLNEKLFF.

This clone was recorded only once. V gene TRBV6-5 combines with J gene TRBJ2-7; maybe TRBD2 (6 bases). CDR3 length equals 14 residues. V dropped 4 bases and J dropped 1 base, with 11 bases sitting between them. CDR1 MNHEY and CDR2 SVGAGI come from the germline V gene. CDR3 region: CASSSGVLSYEQYF. CDR3 in DNA: TGTGCCAGCAGTTCGGGGGTCCTTTCCTACGAGCAGTACTTC.

The chain joins TRBV4-1 to TRBJ2-5; 8 nucleotides agree with TRBD2. Germline V lookup: CDR1 MGHRA, CDR2 YSYEKL. The CDR3 loop spans 16 amino acids. V lost 4 bases and J lost 5; bases outside the gene matches: 12. As DNA, the CDR3 is TGCGCCAGCAGCCCTGGAGGCGCGGGGGGCCCGGAGACCCAGTACTTC. Amino acid sequence: CASSPGGAGGPETQYF.